Listed below are T cell receptor beta chains from one sample, sequenced in a study of cytomegalovirus exposure and HLA in healthy donors. TCRdb's copy holds only in-frame clones and misses some; the assay was immunoSEQ multiplex PCR. The sample consists of about 160,000 clones, over 70% of them appearing once. Sequences were obtained from PBMCs. These TCRs come from a male donor in good health and CMV-seropositive. The CDR3 runs from the conserved cysteine through the conserved F or W. The D gene is left open where the match is weak. Some rows mark clone size as missing; the rest say once, few, many or name a class of expanded clone.

d_gene,v_gene,j_gene,abundance,CDR3aa,CDR3nt
TRBD2,TRBV13,TRBJ2-3,NA,CASSPSGLLAGGATDTQYF,TGTGCCAGCAGCCCTAGCGGTCTACTAGCGGGGGGGGCAACAGATACGCAGTATTTT
NA,TRBV6-1,TRBJ1-1,few,CASTLDRNTEAFF,TGTGCCAGCACTTTAGACAGGAACACTGAAGCTTTCTTT
TRBD1,TRBV5-6,TRBJ1-4,NA,CASSFGGRTGGGEKLFF,TGTGCCAGCAGCTTTGGAGGACGGACAGGGGGCGGTGAAAAACTGTTTTTT
NA,TRBV9,TRBJ1-6,NA,CASSVGMVAPGPSPLHF,TGTGCCAGCAGCGTAGGTATGGTAGCTCCGGGTCCTTCACCCCTCCACTTT
NA,TRBV11-2,TRBJ2-7,NA,CASNPSPRLTYEQYF,TGTGCCAGCAACCCTTCCCCCAGATTAACCTACGAGCAGTACTTC
NA,TRBV5-6,TRBJ2-3,NA,CASSLAGGTDTQYF,TGTGCCAGCAGCTTGGCAGGGGGCACAGATACGCAGTATTTT
TRBD2,TRBV13,TRBJ2-6,NA,CASRLGGTGANVLTF,TGTGCCAGCAGGTTGGGAGGGACTGGGGCCAACGTCCTGACTTTC
TRBD1,TRBV4-1,TRBJ1-2,NA,CASSHPSRGDYGYTF,TGCGCCAGCAGCCACCCCTCCAGGGGGGACTATGGCTACACCTTC
NA,TRBV18,TRBJ1-4,NA,CASSPGRADEKLFF,TGTGCCAGCTCACCTGGCAGGGCTGATGAAAAACTGTTTTTT
NA,TRBV18,TRBJ2-5,NA,CASSPYAAWETQYF,TGTGCCAGCTCACCATACGCGGCATGGGAGACCCAGTACTTC
NA,TRBV2,TRBJ1-5,NA,CASSESRGENQPQHF,TGTGCCAGCAGTGAATCCCGAGGAGAGAATCAGCCCCAGCATTTT
NA,TRBV19,TRBJ1-1,NA,CASSVPRGEGGTEAFF,TGTGCCAGTAGTGTCCCCCGAGGCGAGGGTGGCACTGAAGCTTTCTTT
TRBD1,TRBV19,TRBJ1-5,NA,CASSTWTGEVWGNQPQHF,TGTGCCAGTAGTACCTGGACAGGGGAGGTCTGGGGCAATCAGCCCCAGCATTTT
TRBD1,TRBV5-6,TRBJ1-2,NA,CASSLLTGQGYYGYTF,TGTGCCAGCAGCTTGTTAACGGGACAGGGGTACTATGGCTACACCTTC
NA,TRBV5-1,TRBJ2-1,NA,CASSLFPGSSYNEQFF,TGCGCCAGCAGCTTGTTTCCGGGGAGCTCCTACAATGAGCAGTTCTTC
NA,TRBV11-2,TRBJ1-4,NA,CASSLVPGSNEKLFF,TGTGCCAGCAGCTTAGTGCCCGGGTCTAATGAAAAACTGTTTTTT
NA,TRBV2,TRBJ1-3,few,CASIQGINTGNTIYF,TGTGCCAGCATACAGGGTATCAATACCGGAAACACCATATATTTT
NA,TRBV6-4,TRBJ2-2,NA,CASSAGNTGELFF,TGTGCCAGCAGTGCAGGGAACACCGGGGAGCTGTTTTTT
NA,TRBV7-2,TRBJ1-2,NA,CASSFTGNQDYGYTF,TGTGCCAGCAGCTTTACAGGGAATCAGGACTATGGCTACACCTTC
NA,TRBV12-5,TRBJ1-1,NA,CASDLRYTEAFF,TGTGCTAGTGACCTCAGATACACTGAAGCTTTCTTT
NA,TRBV12-5,TRBJ1-6,NA,CASGLVPTGSSYNSPLHF,TGTGCTAGTGGTTTGGTACCCACAGGGAGCTCCTATAATTCACCCCTCCACTTT
NA,TRBV27,TRBJ1-2,NA,CASRDPGGHGYTF,TGTGCCAGCAGGGACCCTGGAGGGCATGGCTACACCTTC
NA,TRBV4-1,TRBJ1-6,NA,CASSRAQGYPSPLHF,TGCGCCAGCAGCCGGGCACAGGGATACCCTTCACCCCTCCACTTT
NA,TRBV9,TRBJ2-7,NA,CASSVEEGPVEQYF,TGTGCCAGCAGCGTAGAGGAGGGGCCCGTCGAGCAGTACTTC
NA,TRBV18,TRBJ2-1,NA,CASSLTWAPATYNEQFF,TGTGCCAGCTCACTGACCTGGGCCCCCGCAACCTACAATGAGCAGTTCTTC
TRBD2,TRBV5-5,TRBJ2-3,NA,CASSLPGGVSTDTQYF,TGTGCCAGCAGCTTGCCCGGGGGGGTGAGCACAGATACGCAGTATTTT
NA,TRBV5-6,TRBJ1-1,few,CASSLKGLTEAFF,TGTGCCAGCAGCTTGAAGGGGTTGACTGAAGCTTTCTTT
NA,TRBV6-1,TRBJ1-1,NA,CASSPQQVTNTEAFF,TGTGCCAGCAGTCCCCAACAGGTAACGAACACTGAAGCTTTCTTT
NA,TRBV7-3,TRBJ2-5,NA,CASSPLDGTETQYF,TGTGCCAGCAGCCCCCTAGACGGCACGGAGACCCAGTACTTC
NA,TRBV13,TRBJ2-3,few,CASTPRGGTDTQYF,TGTGCCAGCACCCCCCGGGGAGGCACAGATACGCAGTATTTT
TRBD2,TRBV7-3,TRBJ2-3,NA,CASSLRIAGGPTDTQYF,TGTGCCAGCAGCTTAAGGATCGCGGGGGGCCCCACAGATACGCAGTATTTT
NA,TRBV5-1,TRBJ1-1,NA,CASSLGGGSNTEAFF,TGCGCCAGCAGCCTCGGGGGAGGGAGTAACACTGAAGCTTTCTTT
TRBD1,TRBV7-6,TRBJ1-2,once,CASSLDLQGAGGYTF,TGTGCCAGCAGCTTGGACCTACAGGGGGCGGGCGGCTACACCTTC
NA,TRBV5-1,TRBJ1-3,once,CASSLGPASSGNTIYF,TGCGCCAGCAGCTTGGGGCCAGCGAGCTCTGGAAACACCATATATTTT
TRBD2,TRBV7-3,TRBJ2-1,NA,CASSSGGTSGLNEQFF,TGTGCCAGCAGCTCGGGGGGGACTAGCGGCCTCAATGAGCAGTTCTTC
NA,TRBV19,TRBJ1-2,NA,CASSIGHTNYGYTF,TGTGCCAGTAGTATAGGTCACACCAACTATGGCTACACCTTC
TRBD1,TRBV19,TRBJ2-3,NA,CASSPRDRGDTQYF,TGTGCCAGTAGTCCCCGGGACAGGGGAGATACGCAGTATTTT
NA,TRBV11-2,TRBJ2-2,NA,CASSLGTSNTGELFF,TGTGCCAGCAGCTTGGGGACTTCGAACACCGGGGAGCTGTTTTTT
TRBD1,TRBV11-1,TRBJ2-7,NA,CASSLDVGQGFSYEQYF,TGTGCCAGCAGCTTAGATGTGGGACAGGGCTTCTCCTACGAGCAGTACTTC
TRBD1,TRBV4-2,TRBJ1-2,NA,CASSMTGFSADGYTF,TGTGCCAGCAGCATGACAGGGTTTTCAGCCGATGGCTACACCTTC
TRBD1,TRBV10-1,TRBJ1-5,NA,CASTDRDSNQPQHF,TGCGCCAGCACCGACAGGGATAGCAATCAGCCCCAGCATTTT
NA,TRBV11-2,TRBJ1-6,NA,CASSPWRGGNSPLHF,TGTGCCAGCAGCCCCTGGCGGGGTGGTAATTCACCCCTCCACTTT
TRBD1,TRBV7-9,TRBJ2-7,NA,CASSLNLLDRISEQYF,TGTGCCAGCAGCTTAAACTTACTGGACAGGATCTCCGAGCAGTACTTC
NA,TRBV7-9,TRBJ1-4,NA,CASSAGSLISEKLFF,TGTGCCAGCAGCGCGGGAAGTCTAATCTCCGAAAAACTGTTTTTT
NA,TRBV13,TRBJ1-6,NA,CASTSRSSYNSPLHF,TGTGCCAGCACGAGCCGGAGCTCCTATAATTCACCCCTCCACTTT
NA,TRBV6-1,TRBJ2-7,NA,CASSEALTGSYEQYF,TGTGCCAGCAGTGAAGCGCTAACAGGTTCCTACGAGCAGTACTTC
TRBD2,TRBV4-1,TRBJ2-1,NA,CASSPLAGGQFF,TGCGCCAGCAGCCCTCTGGCGGGGGGGCAGTTCTTC
TRBD1,TRBV6-1,TRBJ1-2,few,CASSEHYRGGYGYTF,TGTGCCAGCAGTGAACACTACAGGGGGGGCTATGGCTACACCTTC
NA,TRBV7-2,TRBJ2-5,NA,CASSLEASSMETQYF,TGTGCCAGCAGCTTAGAGGCTAGCAGTATGGAGACCCAGTACTTC
NA,TRBV6-5,TRBJ1-2,few,CASSPDGLYGYTF,TGTGCCAGCAGTCCCGACGGACTCTATGGCTACACCTTC
TRBD1,TRBV27,TRBJ1-2,few,CASSFSGTGSGYTF,TGTGCCAGCAGTTTCTCCGGGACAGGCTCTGGCTACACCTTC
NA,TRBV6-5,TRBJ1-1,few,CASISVGAEAFF,TGTGCCAGCATCTCGGTCGGAGCTGAAGCTTTCTTT
TRBD1,TRBV7-9,TRBJ2-7,NA,CASSPSRTGLSEQYF,TGTGCCAGCAGCCCTTCAAGGACAGGGTTGAGCGAGCAGTACTTC